The source of this T cell receptor (beta chain) is a study of CXCR3-negative and CXCR3-positive naive CD8 T cells. On the study more broadly: Roughly 1.5 +/- 0.3 million TRB reads came from each library, giving 130 million to 150 million in total.

Cells classed as naive CD8+ T cells were CD45RO-CCR7+CD27+CD95-. Broader study findings: Partial loss of CXCR3 expression followed cryopreservation; most assays used fresh PBMCs. A higher hydrophobicity marked the TRB CDR3s of CXCR3-positive naive cells versus CXCR3-negative naive cells. Because surface CD5 did not distinguish the naive subsets, TCR strength was inferred from TRB CDR3 properties.

The CDR3 totals 16 residues. CDR1 is SGHVS and CDR2 is FNYEAQ in the germline V gene. In preparing the TRB cDNA libraries, 5' RACE with UMI labels was used. TCRdb re-called the 5' RACE reads and catalogs CDR3 proteins one per entry, DNA excluded. In all, the sample yields approximately 90,000 distinct CDR3 sequences. A note on this clonotype: Antigen: not known.

This receptor was identified in a human donor in good health. Some clones in this sample may be carry-over from other donors' samples. This chain links TRBV7-6 with TRBJ2-5; TCRdb returns TRBD1, unconfirmable since there is no DNA. The sample comprised naive CXCR3+ CD8+ T cells from blood. Subset specified: CD45RO-CCR7+CD27+CD95- naive CD8+ T cells expressing CXCR3 (TNR3+). The CDR3 spells CASSSGPGPAGETQYF.